This entry lists 9 T cell receptor beta chains sequenced from one sample in a study of T cells after yellow fever vaccination. TCRdb passed the 5' RACE reads through MiXCR, listing each CDR3 protein once. Among 250,000 or so distinct CDR3 sequences listed, about 3.9% were seen once. The starting material was PBMCs, obtained 15 days after the yellow fever booster vaccination. These receptor sequences come from a young man who received the YFV17D yellow fever vaccine.

This clonotype occurred many times. The chain links TRBV13 to TRBJ2-7; 8 bases agree with TRBD1. J gave up 3 bases and V 2 bases, and 6 bases lay outside the gene matches. This CDR3 has 15 amino acids. Germline CDR1 reads PRHDT; CDR2 reads FYEKMQ (reference sequence). In DNA form, the CDR3 reads TGTGCCAGCAGCTTACATGAGACAGGGGACTACGAGCAGTACTTC. This translates into CASSLHETGDYEQYF.

Ten or more counts support this clonotype. V is TRBV5-1 and J is TRBJ2-3; 7 nucleotides line up with TRBD2. V was pared by 4 bases and J by 4 bases, with 6 bases of the junction left unmatched. From germline, CDR1 is SGHRS and CDR2 YFSETQ. The CDR3 loop spans 14 amino acids. DNA of the CDR3: TGCGCCAGCAGCACCGGACTAGTTTCAGATACGCAGTATTTT. The encoded protein is CASSTGLVSDTQYF.

This clonotype was found many times. The CDR3 loop reads CASSPGRKAKNIQYF. CDR3 nucleotides: TGTGCCAGCAGCCCCGGGAGGAAGGCCAAAAACATTCAGTACTTC. The chain carries TRBV7-9 and TRBJ2-4, with 7 bases fitting TRBD2. Germline CDR1 is SEHNR and CDR2 is FQNEAQ (reference sequence). The trim removed 5 bases at V and 1 base at J, leaving 5 bases unmatched. This CDR3 is built from 15 residues. Drawing the rest from reference TRBV7-9 and TRBJ2-4, the complete variable domain is DTGVSQNPRHKITKRGQNVTFRCDPISEHNRLYWYRQTLGQGPEFLTYFQNEAQLEKSRLLSDRFSAERPKGSFSTLEIQRTEQGDSAMYLCASSPGRKAKNIQYFGAGTRLSVL.

This clonotype was recorded at least ten times. J is TRBJ1-2 and V is TRBV7-3; D possibly corresponds to TRBD1 (5 bases). This CDR3 is 13 amino acids long. CDR1 is SGHTA and CDR2 is FQGTGA in the germline V gene. V dropped 6 bases and J dropped 3 bases, with 11 bases sitting between them. The CDR3 DNA sequence: TGTGCCAGCAGACGGGGCTTAGACTATGGCTACACCTTC. It encodes CASRRGLDYGYTF.

In its sample, this clonotype was seen many times. This sequence joins TRBV5-1 and TRBJ2-1; 7 bases are shared with TRBD2. Germline CDR1 reads SGHRS; CDR2 reads YFSETQ. Trimming cost V 4 bases and J 2 bases; bases outside gene matches: 3. The CDR3 totals 14 residues. CDR3 in amino acids: CASSPGTTYNEQFF. The CDR3 nucleotides read TGCGCCAGCAGCCCCGGGACTACCTACAATGAGCAGTTCTTC.

This clonotype showed up many times. The J gene is TRBJ1-2, the V gene TRBV20-1; 11 bases fit TRBD1. CDR1 DFQATT and CDR2 SNEGSKA come from the germline V gene (reference sequence). With V trimmed by 6 bases and J by 2 bases, 8 bases remained unmatched. This CDR3 has 15 amino acids. CDR3 sequence (DNA): TGCAGTGCCCGGATCGGACAGGGGGCGAACTATGGCTACACCTTC. It encodes CSARIGQGANYGYTF.

This clonotype has ten or more counts. The V gene is TRBV5-1, the J gene TRBJ1-6; D possibly corresponds to TRBD1 (5 bases). Germline V lookup: CDR1 SGHRS, CDR2 YFSETQ. CDR3 length: 16 amino acids. Trimming took off 0 bases at V and 9 bases at J, with 16 bases between the two ends. The CDR3 DNA reads as TGCGCCAGCAGCTTGGATTCAGGCAGGGTGCGTTCACCCCTCCACTTT. Residues: CASSLDSGRVRSPLHF. Full variable domain (outside the CDR3, taken from reference TRBV5-1 and TRBJ1-6): KAGVTQTPRYLIKTRGQQVTLSCSPISGHRSVSWYQQTPGQGLQFLFEYFSETQRNKGNFPGRFSGRQFSNSRSEMNVSTLELGDSALYLCASSLDSGRVRSPLHFGNGTRLTVT.

This clonotype has a count of ten or more. The J gene is TRBJ1-1, the V gene TRBV20-1; 7 positions agree with TRBD1. The ends lost 6 bases at V and 2 bases at J; junction bases unmatched: 15. This CDR3 is 16 amino acids long. Germline V gene lookup returns CDR1 DFQATT and CDR2 SNEGSKA (reference sequence). The CDR3 is CSAFTTGKILNTEAFF. The CDR3 nucleotides read TGCAGTGCGTTCACGACAGGGAAGATCCTAAACACTGAAGCTTTCTTT.

This clonotype appeared many times. The J gene is TRBJ1-5, the V gene TRBV27; TRBD1 agrees at 9 bases. This CDR3 is 16 amino acids long. Germline assignment: CDR1 MNHEY and CDR2 SMNVEV (reference sequence). V dropped 5 bases and J dropped 0; count of bases not matched to a gene: 5. The CDR3 spells CASSQGTGISNQPQHF. The CDR3 DNA reads as TGTGCCAGCAGTCAGGGGACAGGGATTAGCAATCAGCCCCAGCATTTT.